A single sample gave rise to the 20 T cell receptor beta chains below, sequenced in a study of T cell repertoires in cytomegalovirus infection. TCRdb reprocessed the reads via MiXCR and lists one record per CDR3 protein. The sample carries 200,000 to 300,000 distinct CDR3 sequences, about an eighth recorded once. The sequenced sample consisted of PBMCs. Source of these receptors: a human donor in good health (CMV status not recorded). Some clones in this sample may be carry-over from other donors' samples.

The V call is TRBV28, the J call TRBJ2-1; 7 nucleotides align to TRBD2. The V gene's germline CDR1 is MDHEN and CDR2 SYDVKM. The CDR3 runs to 15 residues. The CDR3 loop reads CAGAETLAVGNEQFF. In DNA, the CDR3 is TGTGCAGGCGCGGAGACTCTAGCGGTTGGCAATGAGCAGTTCTTC.

To note about this clonotype: A much more abundant neighbour one base away suggests this may be a read error. This rearrangement joins TRBV6-2 or TRBV6-3 to TRBJ1-1; the match to TRBD1 covers 7 bases. The length of the CDR3 is 14 residues. CDR1 and CDR2 (germline): MNHEY, SVGEGT. CDR3 protein: CASSGGQSITEAVF. CDR3 DNA sequence: TGTGCCAGCAGTGGGGGACAGTCCATCACTGAAGCTGTCTTT.

This clonotype was detected ten times or more. The chain uses TRBV4-3 and TRBJ1-6; D is ambiguous. Germline CDR1 is LGHNA and CDR2 is YSLEER. This CDR3 is 14 amino acids long. Between the trimmed V and J ends, which lost 4 bases and 8 bases, there was a span of 12 bases. This CDR3 reads CASSPRDGDSPLHF. DNA for the CDR3: TGCGCCAGCAGCCCCCGAGACGGAGATTCACCCCTCCACTTT.

This chain uses TRBV7-9 with TRBJ2-1; tentatively, D is TRBD2 (6 bases). From germline, CDR1 is SEHNR and CDR2 FQNEAQ (reference sequence). The CDR3 consists of 15 residues. V lost 5 bases, J lost 10 bases, and 21 bases lay in between. Here the CDR3 DNA reads TGTGCCAGCAGCACTCAGGTTGGGGGGTCTTCGGAGCAGTTCTTC. It specifies CASSTQVGGSSEQFF.

In this sample, this clonotype turned up many times. The rearrangement uses TRBV6-2 or TRBV6-3 and TRBJ1-2; tentative D call: TRBD1 (6 bases). Germline assignment: CDR1 MNHEY and CDR2 SVGEGT. Between the trimmed V and J ends, which lost 2 bases and 4 bases, there was a span of 11 bases. The length of the CDR3 is 14 residues. CDR3 coding DNA: TGTGCCAGCAGTTACGGCGGGACAACCTATGGCTACACCTTC. This sequence encodes CASSYGGTTYGYTF.

This clonotype was recorded a few times. The rearrangement uses TRBV20-1 and TRBJ2-1; TRBD2 aligns across 11 bases. The CDR3 length is 16 residues. J was trimmed by 3 bases and V by 3 bases; bases with no gene match: 7. Germline V gives CDR1 DFQATT, CDR2 SNEGSKA (reference sequence). The CDR3 bases are TGCAGTGCTAGTAGTTACCTAGCGGGAGGCTACAATGAGCAGTTCTTC. It yields the protein CSASSYLAGGYNEQFF.

There are many counts of this clonotype. This chain uses TRBV5-1 with TRBJ2-7; 8 bases line up with TRBD1. The V gene's germline CDR1 is SGHRS and CDR2 YFSETQ. CDR3 length: 15 amino acids. V shed 2 bases and J 0 bases; nucleotides not matched to a gene: 4. For the CDR3, the DNA is TGCGCCAGCAGCTTTGGACAGGGCCTCTCCTACGAGCAGTACTTC. It encodes CASSFGQGLSYEQYF.

This clonotype was detected ten times or more. The genes are TRBV11-2 and TRBJ2-7, with D perhaps matching TRBD1 (6 bases). V was clipped by 2 bases and J by 7 bases, with 15 bases between them. Germline V gene sequence: CDR1 SGHAT, CDR2 FQNNGV. The CDR3 totals 14 residues. The CDR3 DNA sequence: TGTGCCAGCAGCTTATCAGGGGCCTCGGCGGAGCAGTACTTC. It specifies CASSLSGASAEQYF.

The chain recombines TRBV20-1 with TRBJ1-4; 7 nucleotides agree with TRBD1. Germline assignment: CDR1 DFQATT and CDR2 SNEGSKA (reference sequence). J gave up 10 bases and V 3 bases, and 8 bases lay outside the gene matches. CDR3 length: 13 residues. Here the CDR3 DNA reads TGCAGTGCTAGGCCGGGACAGTCGATAAAACTGTTTTTT. Protein: CSARPGQSIKLFF.

This clonotype was seen repeatedly, ten times or more. The rearrangement joins TRBV10-3 to TRBJ2-3, with D perhaps TRBD1 (5 bases). The CDR3 runs 15 residues. CDR1 is ENHRY, CDR2 SYGVKD, per germline. V gave up 4 bases and J gave up 7 bases, with 18 bases separating them. CDR3 bases: TGTGCCATCAGTGGTGTTCGGCCCAGGGCATATACGCAGTATTTT. Translated: CAISGVRPRAYTQYF.

The J gene is TRBJ2-5, the V gene TRBV6-2 or TRBV6-3; 7 bases are a match to TRBD2. The germline V gene has CDR1 MNHEY and CDR2 SVGEGT. The ends lost 6 bases at V and 10 bases at J; junction bases unmatched: 14. The CDR3 consists of 14 residues. CDR3 region: CASSPRSREVGQYF. The CDR3 DNA reads as TGTGCCAGCAGCCCTCGGTCCCGGGAGGTGGGCCAGTACTTC.

This clonotype occurred many times. This rearrangement joins TRBV12-3 or TRBV12-4 to TRBJ1-1, with D maybe TRBD1 (6 bases). This CDR3 contains 14 residues. Trimming took off 3 bases at V and 6 bases at J, with 14 bases between the two ends. CDR3 bases: TGTGCCAGCAGTTTTTCAGGGGTCGGCGCTGAAGCTTTCTTT. It is translated as CASSFSGVGAEAFF.

This clonotype was found many times. The V and J genes are TRBV13 and TRBJ1-3; D remains ambiguous. This CDR3 contains 14 residues. Trimming shortened V by 1 base and J by 2 bases, and 6 bases separated the two germline ends. The germline V gene has CDR1 PRHDT and CDR2 FYEKMQ (reference sequence). This CDR3 is CASSLEQPGNTIYF. The DNA of the CDR3 is TGTGCCAGCAGCTTAGAACAGCCTGGAAACACCATATATTTT.

This clonotype has just a few counts. The chain recombines TRBV20-1 with TRBJ2-1; 7 bases fit TRBD2. V lost 7 bases, J lost 3 bases, and 6 bases stayed unmatched. CDR1 and CDR2 from the germline V gene are DFQATT and SNEGSKA (reference sequence). There are 13 residues in the CDR3. CDR3 coding DNA: TGCAGTGGGCTGGGGGGGGGCTACAATGAGCAGTTCTTC. Its translation is CSGLGGGYNEQFF.

On this clonotype itself: A junction end diverges from the germline sequence, so it may reflect a read error. The chain has TRBV5-1 and TRBJ1-1; D not resolved. Germline V lookup: CDR1 SGHRS, CDR2 YFSETQ. The CDR3 totals 14 residues. The CDR3 DNA reads TGCGCCAGCAGCTTGGCAACAGTGAAAACTGAAGCTTTCTTT. This translates into CASSLATVKTEAFF.

At least ten counts were recorded for this clonotype. CDR3 region: CASSTTGTSRTYEQYF. The CDR3 DNA reads TGTGCCAGCAGCACCACCGGGACTAGCAGGACCTACGAGCAGTACTTC. The chain joins TRBV9 to TRBJ2-7; 9 bases fit TRBD2. CDR1 and CDR2 (germline): SGDLS, YYNGEE. V lost 4 bases and J lost 2; bases outside the gene matches: 10. This CDR3 has 16 residues.

This clonotype occurred a few times. The gene calls are TRBV20-1 and TRBJ1-1; no clear D. There are 12 residues in the CDR3. Trimming stripped 3 bases from V and 3 bases from J, with 8 bases between. The germline V gene encodes CDR1 DFQATT and CDR2 SNEGSKA (reference sequence). CDR3 in amino acids: CSASPPHTEAFF. The CDR3 coding sequence is TGCAGTGCTAGTCCACCCCACACTGAAGCTTTCTTT.

This clonotype was observed many times. This rearrangement joins TRBV7-8 to TRBJ2-2; no definite D call. The CDR3 contains 14 residues. Per germline, CDR1 SGHVS and CDR2 FQNEAQ. Between the trimmed V and J ends, which lost 5 bases and 4 bases, there was a span of 11 bases. Here the CDR3 DNA reads TGTGCCAGCAGCCCCGCTGAAGGCACCGGGGAGCTGTTTTTT. Its protein is CASSPAEGTGELFF.

This clonotype was picked up a small number of times. The junction departs from the called germline gene at one end, perhaps through a read error. The chain is built from TRBV7-2 and TRBJ2-7, with 11 bases identical to TRBD2. Germline V gene lookup returns CDR1 SGHTA and CDR2 FQGNSA. The CDR3 is 15 residues long. CDR3 protein: CASTLGTSGPYEQYF. CDR3 in DNA: TGTGCCAGCACCTTAGGGACTAGCGGACCCTACGAGCAGTACTTC.

The sample holds a few counts of this clonotype. This chain uses TRBV14 with TRBJ2-7; D is perhaps TRBD1 (5 bases). The germline CDR1 and CDR2 sequences are SGHDN and FVKESK. The germline V and J ends were trimmed by 1 base and 3 bases, with 13 bases remaining between them. The CDR3 loop spans 15 amino acids. CDR3 protein: CASSQGLAGFYEQYF. The CDR3 DNA reads TGTGCCAGCAGCCAAGGGTTGGCAGGGTTCTACGAGCAGTACTTC. Complete variable domain (other parts from reference TRBV14 and TRBJ2-7): EAGVTQFPSHSVIEKGQTVTLRCDPISGHDNLYWYRRVMGKEIKFLLHFVKESKQDESGMPNNRFLAERTGGTYSTLKVQPAELEDSGVYFCASSQGLAGFYEQYFGPGTRLTVT.